This T cell receptor (beta chain) was observed in a study of CD8 T cells in Susac syndrome. Study outcomes and limitations: The study recognized that the number of individuals in its TCR sequencing and HLA analysis was relatively small.

When the RNA was reverse transcribed, random hexamers were used with an input of about 0.45 to 1 ug. Amplification of TCR beta CDR3 was carried out by immunoSEQ multiplex PCR, which covered 54 Vbeta and 13 Jbeta segments. From the immunoSEQ multiplex PCR reads, TCRdb called clonotypes with MiXCR, one entry per CDR3 protein. This sample has fewer than 100,000 distinct CDR3 sequences; roughly 90% occur once, and the top ten carry less than 0.6%. The CDR3 runs 13 residues. Trimming took 7 bases from V and 1 from J; bases not matched to a gene: 5. Germline V gene data show CDR1 as SQVTM and CDR2 as ANQGSEA. As regards this clonotype: Its antigen is still unknown.

Sequencing targeted TCR beta in T cells from blood (CD8+ and CD4+). Negative isolation was applied to CD8+ and CD4+ T cells, and FACS enrichment was applied to TEMRA cells. This sequence originates from a human donor with multiple sclerosis. The material sequenced was CD8+ T cells from PBMCs. The rearrangement joins TRBV29-1 to TRBJ2-7; the match to TRBD2 covers 9 bases. The CDR3 spells CSGRLADSYEQYF. CDR3 coding DNA: TGCAGCGGCAGACTAGCGGATTCCTACGAGCAGTACTTC.